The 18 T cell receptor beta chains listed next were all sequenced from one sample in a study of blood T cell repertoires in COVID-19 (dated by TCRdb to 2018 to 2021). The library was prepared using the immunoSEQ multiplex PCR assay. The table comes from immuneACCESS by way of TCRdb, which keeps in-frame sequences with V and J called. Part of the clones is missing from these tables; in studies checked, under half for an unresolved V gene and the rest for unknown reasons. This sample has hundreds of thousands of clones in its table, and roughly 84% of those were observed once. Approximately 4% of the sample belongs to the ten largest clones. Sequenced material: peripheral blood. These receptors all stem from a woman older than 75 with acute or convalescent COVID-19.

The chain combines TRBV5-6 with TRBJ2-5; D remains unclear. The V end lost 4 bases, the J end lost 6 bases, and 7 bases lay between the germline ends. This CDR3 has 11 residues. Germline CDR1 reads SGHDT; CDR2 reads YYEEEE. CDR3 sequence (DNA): TGTGCCAGCAGCCAAAGCCAGACCCAGTACTTC. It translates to CASSQSQTQYF.

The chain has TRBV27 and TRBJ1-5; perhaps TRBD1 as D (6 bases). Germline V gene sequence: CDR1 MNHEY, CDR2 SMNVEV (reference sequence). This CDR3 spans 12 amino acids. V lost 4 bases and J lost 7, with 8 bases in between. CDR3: CASSSGQQPQHF. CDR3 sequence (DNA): TGTGCCAGCAGTTCAGGACAGCAGCCCCAGCATTTT.

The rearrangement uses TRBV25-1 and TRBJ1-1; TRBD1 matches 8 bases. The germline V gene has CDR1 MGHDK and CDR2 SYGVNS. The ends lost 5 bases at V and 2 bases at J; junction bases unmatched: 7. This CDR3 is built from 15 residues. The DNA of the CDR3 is TGTGCCAGCAGTACGTGGACAGGGACAAACACTGAAGCTTTCTTT. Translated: CASSTWTGTNTEAFF.

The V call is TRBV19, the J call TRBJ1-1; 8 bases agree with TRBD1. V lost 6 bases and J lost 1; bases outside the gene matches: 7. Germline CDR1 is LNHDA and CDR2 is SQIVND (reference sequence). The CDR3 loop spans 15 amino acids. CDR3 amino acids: CASSIMTGANTEAFF. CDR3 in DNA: TGTGCCAGTAGCATCATGACAGGGGCGAACACTGAAGCTTTCTTT.

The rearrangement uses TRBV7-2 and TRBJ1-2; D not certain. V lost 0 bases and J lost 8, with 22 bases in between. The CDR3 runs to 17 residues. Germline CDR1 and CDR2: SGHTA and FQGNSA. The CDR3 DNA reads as TGTGCCAGCAGCTTAGCTGCGGCGGGCGGTGCGGCTCGGGGCTACACCTTC. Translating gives CASSLAAAGGAARGYTF.

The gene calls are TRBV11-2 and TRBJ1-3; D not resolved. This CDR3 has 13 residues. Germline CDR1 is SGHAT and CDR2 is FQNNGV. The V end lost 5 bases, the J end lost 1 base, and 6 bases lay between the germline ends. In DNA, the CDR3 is TGTGCCAGCAGCCGTCCGTCTGGAAACACCATATATTTT. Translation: CASSRPSGNTIYF.

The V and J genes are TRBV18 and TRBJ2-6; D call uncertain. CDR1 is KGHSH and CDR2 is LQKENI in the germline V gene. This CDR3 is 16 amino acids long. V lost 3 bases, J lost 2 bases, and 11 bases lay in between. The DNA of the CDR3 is TGTGCCAGCTCACCTACCCAAGGAGCTGGGGCCAACGTCCTGACTTTC. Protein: CASSPTQGAGANVLTF.

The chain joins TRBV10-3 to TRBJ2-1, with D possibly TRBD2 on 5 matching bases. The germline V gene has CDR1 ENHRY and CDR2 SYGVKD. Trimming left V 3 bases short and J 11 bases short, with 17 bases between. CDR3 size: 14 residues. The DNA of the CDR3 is TGTGCCATCAGTGATTCGGCTAGCCCCCCGAAGCAGTTCTTC. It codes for CAISDSASPPKQFF.

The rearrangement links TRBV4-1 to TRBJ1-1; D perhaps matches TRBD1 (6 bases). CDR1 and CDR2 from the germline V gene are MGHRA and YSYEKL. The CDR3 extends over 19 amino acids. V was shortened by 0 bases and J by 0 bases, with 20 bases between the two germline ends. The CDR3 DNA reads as TGCGCCAGCAGCCAAGACAGGGGTAGTTCGGATCCCATGAACACTGAAGCTTTCTTT. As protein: CASSQDRGSSDPMNTEAFF.

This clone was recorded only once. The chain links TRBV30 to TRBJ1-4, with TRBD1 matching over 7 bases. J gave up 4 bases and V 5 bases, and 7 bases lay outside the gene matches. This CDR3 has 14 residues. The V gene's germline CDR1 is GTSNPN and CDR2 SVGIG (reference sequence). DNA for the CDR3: TGTGCCTGGCGGTACGCAGGGGGTAATGAAAAACTGTTTTTT. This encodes CAWRYAGGNEKLFF.

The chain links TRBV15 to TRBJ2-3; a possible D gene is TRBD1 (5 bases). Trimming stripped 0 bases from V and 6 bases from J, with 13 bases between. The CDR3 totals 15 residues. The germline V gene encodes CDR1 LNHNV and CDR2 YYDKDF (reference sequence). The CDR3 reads CATSRDDRSSDTQYF. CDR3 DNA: TGTGCCACCAGCAGAGATGACAGATCTTCGGATACGCAGTATTTT.

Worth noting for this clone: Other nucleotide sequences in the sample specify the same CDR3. The CDR3 loop reads CASRDRAQETQYF. The CDR3 nucleotides are TGTGCCAGTCGGGACAGGGCCCAAGAGACCCAGTACTTC. This sequence joins TRBV19 and TRBJ2-5; 9 nucleotides match TRBD1. Germline loops: CDR1 LNHDA, CDR2 SQIVND (reference sequence). The length of the CDR3 is 13 residues. V shed 8 bases and J 1 base; nucleotides not matched to a gene: 2.

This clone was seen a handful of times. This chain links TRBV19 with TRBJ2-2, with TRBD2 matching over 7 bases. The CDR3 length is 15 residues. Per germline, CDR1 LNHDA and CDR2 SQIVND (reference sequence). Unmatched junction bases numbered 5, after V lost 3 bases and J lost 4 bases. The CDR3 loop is CASSIGGTPTGELFF. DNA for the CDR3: TGTGCCAGTAGTATCGGGGGGACCCCCACCGGGGAGCTGTTTTTT.

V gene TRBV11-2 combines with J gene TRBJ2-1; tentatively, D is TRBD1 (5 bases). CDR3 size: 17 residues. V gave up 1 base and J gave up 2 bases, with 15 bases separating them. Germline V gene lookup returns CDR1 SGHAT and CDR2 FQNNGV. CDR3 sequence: CASSLGMWQGAYNEQFF. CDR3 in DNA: TGTGCCAGCAGCTTAGGGATGTGGCAGGGTGCCTACAATGAGCAGTTCTTC.

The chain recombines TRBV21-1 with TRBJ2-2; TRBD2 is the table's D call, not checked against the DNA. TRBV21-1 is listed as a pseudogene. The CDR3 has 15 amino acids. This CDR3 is CASSKVPNSGGELFF. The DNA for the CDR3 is TGTGCCAGCAGCAAAGTCCCAAATTCGGGCGGGGAGCTGTTTTTT.

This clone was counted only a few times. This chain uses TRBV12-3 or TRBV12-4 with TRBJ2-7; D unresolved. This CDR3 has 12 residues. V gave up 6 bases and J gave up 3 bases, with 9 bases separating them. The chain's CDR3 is CASSSGFYEQYF. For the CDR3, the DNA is TGTGCCAGCAGCTCGGGTTTCTACGAGCAGTACTTC.

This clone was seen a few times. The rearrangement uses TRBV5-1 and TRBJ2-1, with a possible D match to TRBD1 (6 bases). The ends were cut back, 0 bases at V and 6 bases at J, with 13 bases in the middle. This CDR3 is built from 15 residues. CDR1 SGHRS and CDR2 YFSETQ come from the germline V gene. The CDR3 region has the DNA TGCGCCAGCAGCTTGGGTGGGGGCCAATTCAATGAGCAGTTCTTC. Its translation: CASSLGGGQFNEQFF.

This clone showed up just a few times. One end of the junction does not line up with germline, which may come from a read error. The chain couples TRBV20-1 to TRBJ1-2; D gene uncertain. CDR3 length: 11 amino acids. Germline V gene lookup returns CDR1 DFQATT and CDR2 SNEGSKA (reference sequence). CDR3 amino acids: CSARDGILSPF. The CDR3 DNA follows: TGCAGTGCTAGAGACGGGATATTAAGCCCCTTC.